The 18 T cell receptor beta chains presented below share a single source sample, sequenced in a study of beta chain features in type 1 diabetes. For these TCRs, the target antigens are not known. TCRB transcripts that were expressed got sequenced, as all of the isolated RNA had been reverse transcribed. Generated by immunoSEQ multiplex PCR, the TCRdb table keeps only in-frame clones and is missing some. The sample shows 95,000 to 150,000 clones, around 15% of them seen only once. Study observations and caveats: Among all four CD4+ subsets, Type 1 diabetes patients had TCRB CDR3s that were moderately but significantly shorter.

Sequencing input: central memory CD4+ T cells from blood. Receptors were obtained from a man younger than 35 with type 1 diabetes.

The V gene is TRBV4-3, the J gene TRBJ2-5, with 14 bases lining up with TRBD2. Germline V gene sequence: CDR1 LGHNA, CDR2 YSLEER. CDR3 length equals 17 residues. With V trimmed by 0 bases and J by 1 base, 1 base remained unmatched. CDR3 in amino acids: CASSQEGLAGGQETQYF. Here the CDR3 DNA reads TGCGCCAGCAGCCAAGAAGGACTAGCGGGGGGCCAAGAGACCCAGTACTTC.

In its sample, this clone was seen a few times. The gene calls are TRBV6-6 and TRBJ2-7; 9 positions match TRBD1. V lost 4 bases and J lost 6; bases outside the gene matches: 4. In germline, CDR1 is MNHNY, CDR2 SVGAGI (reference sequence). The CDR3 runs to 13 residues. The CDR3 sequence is CASSSGTGTEQYF. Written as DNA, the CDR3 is TGTGCCAGCAGTTCCGGGACAGGGACCGAGCAGTACTTC.

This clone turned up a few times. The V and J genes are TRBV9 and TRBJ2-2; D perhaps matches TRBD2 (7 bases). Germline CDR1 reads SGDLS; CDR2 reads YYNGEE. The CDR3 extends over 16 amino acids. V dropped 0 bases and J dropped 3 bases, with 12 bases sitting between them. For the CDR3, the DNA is TGTGCCAGCAGCGTAGATACAGGGAGGGACACCGGGGAGCTGTTTTTT. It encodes CASSVDTGRDTGELFF.

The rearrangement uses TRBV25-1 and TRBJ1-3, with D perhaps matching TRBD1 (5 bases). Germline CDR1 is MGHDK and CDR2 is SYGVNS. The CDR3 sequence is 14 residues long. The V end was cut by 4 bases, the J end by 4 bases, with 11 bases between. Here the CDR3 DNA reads TGTGCCAGCAGTGCGGGAGGGGAAGGAAACACCATATATTTT. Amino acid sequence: CASSAGGEGNTIYF.

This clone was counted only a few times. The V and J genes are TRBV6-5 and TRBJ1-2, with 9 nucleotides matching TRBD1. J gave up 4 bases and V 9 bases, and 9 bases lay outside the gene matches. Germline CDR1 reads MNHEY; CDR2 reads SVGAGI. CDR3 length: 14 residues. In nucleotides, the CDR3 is TGTGCCAGTTACAGGGGGCGCCCGTTCTATGGCTACACCTTC. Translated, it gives CASYRGRPFYGYTF.

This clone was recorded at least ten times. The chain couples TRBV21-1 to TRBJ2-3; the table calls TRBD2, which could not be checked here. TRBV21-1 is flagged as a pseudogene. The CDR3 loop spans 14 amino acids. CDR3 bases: TGTGCCAGCAGCAAAATGGAGGGCACAGATACGCAGTATTTT. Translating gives CASSKMEGTDTQYF.

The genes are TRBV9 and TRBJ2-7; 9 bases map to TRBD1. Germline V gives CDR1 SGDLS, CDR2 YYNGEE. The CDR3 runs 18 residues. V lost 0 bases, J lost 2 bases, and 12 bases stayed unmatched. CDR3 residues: CASSVGPPGTGIAYEQYF. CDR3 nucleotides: TGTGCCAGCAGCGTAGGCCCCCCCGGGACAGGGATCGCCTACGAGCAGTACTTC.

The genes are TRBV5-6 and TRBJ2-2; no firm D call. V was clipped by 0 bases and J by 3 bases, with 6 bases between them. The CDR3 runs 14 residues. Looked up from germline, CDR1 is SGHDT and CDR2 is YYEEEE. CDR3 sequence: CASSLAQYTGELFF. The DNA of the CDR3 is TGTGCCAGCAGCTTGGCACAGTACACCGGGGAGCTGTTTTTT.

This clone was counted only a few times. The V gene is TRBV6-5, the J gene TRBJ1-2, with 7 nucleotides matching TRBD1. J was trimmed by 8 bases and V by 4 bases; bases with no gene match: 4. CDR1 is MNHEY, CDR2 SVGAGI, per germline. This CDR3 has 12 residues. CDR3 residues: CASSSNRGGYTF. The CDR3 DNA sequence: TGTGCCAGCAGTTCAAACAGGGGCGGCTACACCTTC.

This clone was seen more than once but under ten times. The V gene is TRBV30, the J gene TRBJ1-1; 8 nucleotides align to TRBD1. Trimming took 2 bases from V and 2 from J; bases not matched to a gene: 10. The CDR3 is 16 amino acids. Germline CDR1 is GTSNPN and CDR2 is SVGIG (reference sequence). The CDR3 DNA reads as TGTGCCTGGAGTCCATCGGGGACAGGTCTAAACACTGAAGCTTTCTTT. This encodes CAWSPSGTGLNTEAFF.

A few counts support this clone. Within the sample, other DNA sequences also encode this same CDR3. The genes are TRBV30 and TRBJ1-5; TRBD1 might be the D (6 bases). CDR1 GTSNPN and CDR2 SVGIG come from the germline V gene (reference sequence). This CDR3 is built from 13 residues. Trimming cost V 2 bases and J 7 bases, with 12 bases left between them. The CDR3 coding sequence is TGTGCCTGGAGTTCGGGTGGGGGCCAGCCCCAGCATTTT. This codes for CAWSSGGGQPQHF.

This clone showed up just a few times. The CDR3 sequence is CASSPTAGTLTSGANVLTF. CDR3 bases: TGCGCCAGCAGCCCCACGGCCGGGACCCTCACCTCTGGGGCCAACGTCCTGACTTTC. The chain recombines TRBV4-3 with TRBJ2-6; D possibly matches TRBD1 or TRBD2 (5 bases each). The CDR3 length is 19 residues. The germline CDR1 and CDR2 sequences are LGHNA and YSLEER. V lost 4 bases, J lost 0 bases, and 19 bases lay in between.

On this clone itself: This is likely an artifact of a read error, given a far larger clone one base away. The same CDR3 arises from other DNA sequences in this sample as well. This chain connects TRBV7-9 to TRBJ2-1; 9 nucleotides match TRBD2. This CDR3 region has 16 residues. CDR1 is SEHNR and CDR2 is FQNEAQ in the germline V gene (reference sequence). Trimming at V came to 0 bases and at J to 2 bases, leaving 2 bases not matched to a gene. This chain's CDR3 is CASSLALAGTYNEQFF. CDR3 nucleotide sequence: TGTGCCAGCAGCTTAGCCCTAGCGGGGACCTACAATGAGCAGTTCTTC.

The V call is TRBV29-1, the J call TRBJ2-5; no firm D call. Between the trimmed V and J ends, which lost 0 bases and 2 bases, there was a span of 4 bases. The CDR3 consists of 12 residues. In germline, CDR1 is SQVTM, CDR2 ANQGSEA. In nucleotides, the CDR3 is TGCAGCGTTGAAGAAGTTCAAGAGACCCAGTACTTC. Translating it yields CSVEEVQETQYF.

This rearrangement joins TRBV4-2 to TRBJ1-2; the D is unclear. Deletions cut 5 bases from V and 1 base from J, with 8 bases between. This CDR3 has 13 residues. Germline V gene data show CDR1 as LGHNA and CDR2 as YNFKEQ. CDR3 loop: CASSSLSNYGYTF. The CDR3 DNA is TGTGCCAGCAGCTCCCTTAGTAACTATGGCTACACCTTC.

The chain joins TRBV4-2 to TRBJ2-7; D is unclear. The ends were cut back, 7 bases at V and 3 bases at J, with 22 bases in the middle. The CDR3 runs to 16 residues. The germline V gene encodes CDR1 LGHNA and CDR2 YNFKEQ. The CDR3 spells CASTPALGQAHYEQYF. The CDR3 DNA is TGTGCCAGCACACCGGCGTTAGGGCAGGCCCACTACGAGCAGTACTTC.

The chain's CDR3 is CAWSMDIENNEQFF. The CDR3 DNA follows: TGTGCCTGGAGTATGGACATCGAGAACAATGAGCAGTTCTTC. The chain joins TRBV30 to TRBJ2-1; tentative D call: TRBD1 (5 bases). The CDR3 covers 14 residues. V lost 2 bases, J lost 5 bases, and 13 bases lay in between. Germline V gives CDR1 GTSNPN, CDR2 SVGIG (reference sequence).

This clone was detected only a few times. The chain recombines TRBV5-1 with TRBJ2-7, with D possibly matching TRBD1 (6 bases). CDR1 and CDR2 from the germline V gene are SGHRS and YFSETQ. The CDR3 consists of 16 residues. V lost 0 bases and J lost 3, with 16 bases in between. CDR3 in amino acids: CASSLDYAQGLYEQYF. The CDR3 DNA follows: TGCGCCAGCAGCTTGGATTACGCCCAGGGGCTCTACGAGCAGTACTTC.